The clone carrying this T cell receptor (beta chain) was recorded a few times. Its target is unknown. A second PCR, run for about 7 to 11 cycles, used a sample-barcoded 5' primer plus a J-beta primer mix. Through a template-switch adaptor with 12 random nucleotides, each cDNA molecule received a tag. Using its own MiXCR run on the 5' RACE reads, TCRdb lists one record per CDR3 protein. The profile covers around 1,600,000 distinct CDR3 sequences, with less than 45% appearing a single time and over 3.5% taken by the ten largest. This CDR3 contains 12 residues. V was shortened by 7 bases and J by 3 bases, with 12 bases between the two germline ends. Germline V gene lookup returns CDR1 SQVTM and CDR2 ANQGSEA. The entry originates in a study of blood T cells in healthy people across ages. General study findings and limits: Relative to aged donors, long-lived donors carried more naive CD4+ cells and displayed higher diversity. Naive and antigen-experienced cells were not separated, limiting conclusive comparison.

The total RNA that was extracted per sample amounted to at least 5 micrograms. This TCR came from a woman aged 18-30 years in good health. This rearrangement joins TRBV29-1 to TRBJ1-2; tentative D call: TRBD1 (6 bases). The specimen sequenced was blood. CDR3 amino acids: CSDLGADYGYTF. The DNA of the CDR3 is TGCAGCGACCTGGGGGCGGACTATGGCTACACCTTC.